Listed below are T cell receptor beta chains from one sample, sequenced in a study of graft-versus-host responses after intestinal transplantation. Produced via immunoSEQ multiplex PCR; TCRdb's table is partial and in-frame only. The table has 40,000 or so clones, 85% to 95% seen once; the top ten hold 3.6%. Here the sequenced sample was PBMCs, taken 700 to 850 days after intestinal transplantation. Receptor source: a human patient who received an intestinal transplant, so some T cells may come from the graft donor. The CDR3 runs from the conserved cysteine through the conserved F or W. The order of the fields is clone size, D gene, V gene, J gene, CDR3 protein, CDR3 DNA. The D gene is left open where the match is weak. Not every row has a clone size; where given, it reads once, few, many or a size class.

NA,NA,TRBV9,TRBJ2-5,CASSDPVLETQYF,TGTGCCAGCAGCGACCCTGTGCTAGAGACCCAGTACTTC
NA,NA,TRBV5-1,TRBJ2-1,CASSSEAPSSYNEQFF,TGCGCCAGCAGCTCCGAGGCGCCCAGCTCCTACAATGAGCAGTTCTTC
NA,NA,TRBV30,TRBJ2-7,CAWSKGGSPYEQYF,TGTGCCTGGAGTAAAGGGGGTTCCCCCTACGAGCAGTACTTC
NA,NA,TRBV6-1,TRBJ1-5,CAGRDNQPQHF,TGTGCCGGCAGGGACAATCAGCCCCAGCATTTT
NA,NA,TRBV6-5,TRBJ1-4,CASSYSGGVGEKLFF,TGTGCCAGCAGTTACTCAGGAGGGGTGGGTGAAAAACTGTTTTTT
once,NA,TRBV6-5,TRBJ2-3,CASSRKQEGTQYF,TGTGCCAGCAGCCGAAAACAGGAGGGTACGCAGTATTTT
NA,NA,TRBV14,TRBJ1-2,CASSQVSVLSGYTF,TGTGCCAGCAGCCAAGTATCGGTATTGAGTGGCTACACCTTC
NA,NA,TRBV6-6,TRBJ2-7,CASRSLISGEQYF,TGTGCCAGCAGGAGCCTGATCAGCGGGGAGCAGTACTTC
NA,NA,TRBV5-6,TRBJ2-1,CASSLAAAIPWTYNEQFF,TGTGCCAGCAGCTTGGCAGCGGCGATCCCCTGGACCTACAATGAGCAGTTCTTC
NA,TRBD1,TRBV7-4,TRBJ1-1,CASSQSGGTEAFF,TGTGCCAGCAGCCAATCAGGGGGTACTGAAGCTTTCTTT
NA,NA,TRBV27,TRBJ1-1,CASSSIRNTEAFF,TGTGCCAGCAGTTCCATTCGGAACACTGAAGCTTTCTTT
once,TRBD1,TRBV2,TRBJ1-2,CASSDMGQGYGYTF,TGTGCCAGCAGTGACATGGGACAGGGCTATGGCTACACCTTC
NA,NA,TRBV6-6,TRBJ2-5,CASSLGPTQETQYF,TGTGCCAGCAGTCTGGGACCGACACAAGAGACCCAGTACTTC
few,TRBD1,TRBV29-1,TRBJ1-2,CSARQGAGYGYTF,TGCAGCGCTCGACAGGGAGCGGGCTATGGCTACACCTTC
NA,NA,TRBV5-1,TRBJ1-1,CASSLMAANTEAFF,TGCGCCAGCAGCTTGATGGCAGCGAACACTGAAGCTTTCTTT
NA,NA,TRBV5-1,TRBJ1-4,CASRDMGATNEKPFF,TGCGCCAGCAGAGATATGGGTGCAACTAATGAAAAACCGTTTTTT
NA,NA,TRBV5-4,TRBJ1-2,CASSQDGRTNF,TGTGCCAGCAGCCAAGATGGTAGAACCAACTTC
NA,NA,TRBV18,TRBJ2-2,CASSPWDRELFF,TGTGCCAGCTCACCGTGGGACCGGGAGCTGTTTTTT
NA,NA,TRBV9,TRBJ2-7,CASSVVAGHEQYF,TGTGCCAGCAGCGTAGTCGCAGGTCATGAGCAGTACTTC
NA,NA,TRBV11-3,TRBJ2-1,CASSDRDVGEQFF,TGTGCCAGCAGCGACCGGGACGTGGGTGAGCAGTTCTTC
NA,TRBD2,TRBV7-9,TRBJ2-7,CASSSLAYKRGLRGQYF,TGTGCCAGCAGCTCACTAGCGTACAAGCGTGGGCTACGAGGGCAGTACTTC
NA,NA,TRBV7-2,TRBJ1-5,CASSIGLEQPQHF,TGTGCCAGCAGCATCGGACTAGAACAGCCCCAGCATTTT
NA,NA,TRBV6-5,TRBJ1-6,CASSFISSYNSPLHF,TGTGCCAGCAGTTTTATCTCCTCCTATAATTCACCCCTCCACTTT
NA,TRBD1,TRBV2,TRBJ1-6,CATRQGSPLHF,TGTGCCACCCGACAGGGCTCACCCCTCCACTTT
NA,NA,TRBV6-5,TRBJ2-1,CASSNDFPAPNEQFF,TGTGCCAGCAGTAACGACTTTCCAGCCCCCAATGAGCAGTTCTTC
once,NA,TRBV5-1,TRBJ2-6,CASSLKLTEPGANVLTF,TGCGCCAGCAGCTTGAAATTGACAGAACCTGGGGCCAACGTCCTGACTTTC
NA,TRBD2,TRBV9,TRBJ2-7,CASSVDAGETYEQYF,TGTGCCAGCAGCGTAGATGCGGGGGAGACCTACGAGCAGTACTTC
NA,NA,TRBV6-5,TRBJ2-3,CASSSSLETQYF,TGTGCCAGCAGTTCCTCCTTGGAGACGCAGTATTTT
NA,NA,TRBV15,TRBJ1-5,CATSRQGYSNQPQHF,TGTGCCACCAGCAGACAGGGGTATAGCAATCAGCCCCAGCATTTT
NA,TRBD2,TRBV5-4,TRBJ2-5,CASSTRRPGLAGPQETQYF,TGTGCCAGCAGCACGCGACGTCCGGGACTAGCAGGTCCTCAGGAGACCCAGTACTTC
NA,NA,TRBV11-2,TRBJ2-7,CASSIGGLDYEQYF,TGTGCCAGCAGCATTGGGGGGCTCGACTACGAGCAGTACTTC